These T cell receptor beta chains were read from a single sample in a study of shared clonotypes between healthy human individuals. The repertoire was sequenced with immunoSEQ multiplex PCR; TCRdb's copy has only in-frame clones and lacks some. Among about 2.1 million clones listed, approximately 94% were seen once. The sequencing input was naive CD8+ T cells from PBMCs. Every receptor here comes from a young man in good health. Some clones in this sample may be carry-over from other donors' samples. The CDR3 runs from the conserved cysteine through the conserved F or W. The order of the fields is CDR3 protein, CDR3 DNA, V gene, J gene, D gene, clone size, CDR3 length. D genes are given only for firm matches. Clone size is shown for a subset of rows, as once, few, many or a class of expanded clone.

CDR3: CASSPGTSGIPWGETQYF; DNA: TGTGCCAGCAGCCCTGGGACTAGCGGGATCCCCTGGGGAGAGACCCAGTACTTC; V: TRBV5-6; J: TRBJ2-5; D: TRBD2; size: -; length: 18
CDR3: CAWSGGGSYEQYF; DNA: TGTGCCTGGAGTGGGGGCGGTTCCTACGAGCAGTACTTC; V: TRBV30; J: TRBJ2-7; D: -; size: -; length: 13
CDR3: CASSTISRASHKNIQYF; DNA: TGTGCCAGTAGTACCATTAGCAGGGCAAGTCACAAAAACATTCAGTACTTC; V: TRBV19; J: TRBJ2-4; D: -; size: -; length: 17
CDR3: CASSPKREGYTF; DNA: TGTGCCAGCTCACCCAAGAGGGAAGGCTACACCTTC; V: TRBV18; J: TRBJ1-2; D: -; size: -; length: 12
CDR3: CASSVDTGVETQYF; DNA: TGTGCCAGCAGCGTAGATACAGGGGTGGAGACCCAGTACTTC; V: TRBV9; J: TRBJ2-5; D: TRBD1; size: -; length: 14
CDR3: CSVESGGSPYEQYF; DNA: TGCAGCGTTGAAAGTGGCGGGAGTCCTTACGAGCAGTACTTC; V: TRBV29-1; J: TRBJ2-7; D: TRBD2; size: -; length: 14
CDR3: CASSEVAHNEQFF; DNA: TGTGCCAGCAGTGAGGTAGCGCACAATGAGCAGTTCTTC; V: TRBV2; J: TRBJ2-1; D: -; size: -; length: 13
CDR3: CASSLGESEQYF; DNA: TGTGCCAGCAGCTTGGGGGAGAGCGAGCAGTACTTC; V: TRBV7-9; J: TRBJ2-7; D: -; size: -; length: 12
CDR3: CASSIASGIFYEQYF; DNA: TGCGCCAGCAGCATAGCAAGCGGGATTTTTTACGAGCAGTACTTC; V: TRBV5-1; J: TRBJ2-7; D: TRBD2; size: -; length: 15
CDR3: CASSIGGAAYYEQYF; DNA: TGTGCCAGTAGTATCGGGGGCGCGGCTTACTACGAGCAGTACTTC; V: TRBV19; J: TRBJ2-7; D: -; size: once; length: 15
CDR3: CASSLTGGSSYEQYF; DNA: TGTGCCAGCAGTTTAACCGGGGGGAGCTCCTACGAGCAGTACTTC; V: TRBV28; J: TRBJ2-7; D: TRBD2; size: -; length: 15
CDR3: CASSLNLADQPQHF; DNA: TGTGCCAGCAGCCTCAACCTCGCAGATCAGCCCCAGCATTTT; V: TRBV11-2; J: TRBJ1-5; D: -; size: -; length: 14
CDR3: CASSLTGVWNTIYF; DNA: TGTGCCAGCAGCTTAACGGGGGTCTGGAACACCATATATTTT; V: TRBV7-6; J: TRBJ1-3; D: -; size: once; length: 14
CDR3: CASSSTPPVPAPGYGYTF; DNA: TGTGCCAGCAGCTCGACCCCCCCGGTTCCTGCCCCCGGCTATGGCTACACCTTC; V: TRBV11-2; J: TRBJ1-2; D: -; size: -; length: 18
CDR3: CASTKQGMDYGYTF; DNA: TGTGCCAGCACCAAACAGGGGATGGACTATGGCTACACCTTC; V: TRBV5-4; J: TRBJ1-2; D: TRBD1; size: -; length: 14
CDR3: CASSPQVARNEQFF; DNA: TGTGCCAGCAGCCCCCAAGTGGCCCGAAATGAGCAGTTCTTC; V: TRBV7-9; J: TRBJ2-1; D: -; size: -; length: 14
CDR3: CASSFPGTNEKLFF; DNA: TGTGCCAGCAGTTTCCCCGGGACCAATGAAAAACTGTTTTTT; V: TRBV28; J: TRBJ1-4; D: -; size: -; length: 14
CDR3: CASSAPRGNEQFF; DNA: TGTGCCAGCAGTGCGCCCAGGGGGAATGAGCAGTTCTTC; V: TRBV27; J: TRBJ2-1; D: TRBD1; size: once; length: 13
CDR3: CASRNPRDEPSGYTF; DNA: TGTGCCAGTAGAAACCCCCGGGACGAGCCCTCGGGCTACACCTTC; V: TRBV19; J: TRBJ1-2; D: -; size: -; length: 15
CDR3: CASSEFPSGNYEQYF; DNA: TGTGCCAGCAGTGAGTTCCCTAGCGGAAACTACGAGCAGTACTTC; V: TRBV6-4; J: TRBJ2-7; D: TRBD2; size: -; length: 15
CDR3: CASSPPGSSSYQETQYF; DNA: TGTGCCAGCAGCCCGCCGGGTTCATCGAGCTATCAAGAGACCCAGTACTTC; V: TRBV5-6; J: TRBJ2-5; D: -; size: -; length: 17
CDR3: CASSSKAGSPDSNQPQHF; DNA: TGTGCCAGCAGTTCAAAGGCAGGGAGCCCCGATAGCAATCAGCCCCAGCATTTT; V: TRBV7-9; J: TRBJ1-5; D: -; size: -; length: 18
CDR3: CASSQTGFEQYF; DNA: TGCGCCAGCAGCCAGACAGGGTTCGAGCAGTACTTC; V: TRBV4-1; J: TRBJ2-7; D: TRBD1; size: -; length: 12
CDR3: CASSDLKSRLNTEAFF; DNA: TGTGCCAGCAGTGACCTAAAGTCCCGTTTGAACACTGAAGCTTTCTTT; V: TRBV5-8; J: TRBJ1-1; D: -; size: -; length: 16
CDR3: CASSRYLQGASYNEQFF; DNA: TGTGCCAGCAGTCGGTACCTACAGGGGGCATCCTACAATGAGCAGTTCTTC; V: TRBV27; J: TRBJ2-1; D: TRBD1; size: -; length: 17
CDR3: CASSYLKTGRTYEQYF; DNA: TGTGCCAGCAGTTACCTAAAGACAGGACGAACCTACGAGCAGTACTTC; V: TRBV6-5; J: TRBJ2-7; D: -; size: -; length: 16
CDR3: CASSEAGSGKTQYF; DNA: TGTGCCAGCAGTGAGGCAGGGTCAGGAAAGACCCAGTACTTC; V: TRBV25-1; J: TRBJ2-5; D: -; size: -; length: 14
CDR3: CASSLVGLGGVLTF; DNA: TGTGCCAGCAGCTTAGTTGGGCTGGGCGGCGTCCTGACTTTC; V: TRBV7-3; J: TRBJ2-6; D: -; size: -; length: 14
CDR3: CATSSLGQGVNF; DNA: TGTGCCACCAGCAGCTTGGGACAGGGAGTGAACTTC; V: TRBV15; J: TRBJ2-7; D: TRBD1; size: -; length: 12
CDR3: CASSTGLGYEQYF; DNA: TGTGCCAGCAGCACGGGACTAGGCTACGAGCAGTACTTC; V: TRBV5-6; J: TRBJ2-7; D: TRBD2; size: -; length: 13
CDR3: CASSSTGNEQYF; DNA: TGCGCCAGCAGCTCGACAGGGAACGAGCAGTACTTC; V: TRBV5-1; J: TRBJ2-7; D: TRBD1; size: -; length: 12
CDR3: CSAPSGRAPVNEQFF; DNA: TGCAGCGCCCCTAGCGGGAGGGCCCCAGTCAATGAGCAGTTCTTC; V: TRBV29-1; J: TRBJ2-1; D: TRBD2; size: -; length: 15
CDR3: CAGRLAENTGELFF; DNA: TGTGCCGGCAGACTAGCGGAGAACACCGGGGAGCTGTTTTTT; V: TRBV19; J: TRBJ2-2; D: TRBD2; size: -; length: 14
CDR3: CASSSTGFPYEQYF; DNA: TGTGCCAGCAGCTCAACAGGATTCCCCTACGAGCAGTACTTC; V: TRBV7-2; J: TRBJ2-7; D: -; size: -; length: 14
CDR3: CASSFQGVGHGYTF; DNA: TGTGCCAGCAGTTTTCAGGGGGTGGGTCATGGCTACACCTTC; V: TRBV27; J: TRBJ1-2; D: TRBD1; size: -; length: 14
CDR3: CASSQVLQLAHYNEQFF; DNA: TGCGCCAGCAGCCAAGTTCTGCAACTAGCGCACTACAATGAGCAGTTCTTC; V: TRBV4-1; J: TRBJ2-1; D: TRBD2; size: -; length: 17
CDR3: CASSPSLPDTQYF; DNA: TGTGCCAGCAGCCCCAGCCTCCCGGATACGCAGTATTTT; V: TRBV5-4; J: TRBJ2-3; D: -; size: -; length: 13
CDR3: CASRGQSYGYTF; DNA: TGTGCCAGCAGAGGACAGAGCTATGGCTACACCTTC; V: TRBV6-6; J: TRBJ1-2; D: -; size: -; length: 12
CDR3: CASRTLQGSTEAFF; DNA: TGTGCCAGCAGAACACTTCAGGGGAGCACTGAAGCTTTCTTT; V: TRBV6-5; J: TRBJ1-1; D: -; size: -; length: 14
CDR3: CASSLTSGPSSYNEQFF; DNA: TGTGCCAGCAGCTTAACTTCTGGCCCGAGCTCCTACAATGAGCAGTTCTTC; V: TRBV7-3; J: TRBJ2-1; D: -; size: -; length: 17
CDR3: CASSPGQGARLTGYTF; DNA: TGTGCCAGCAGCCCGGGACAGGGGGCGCGCCTAACTGGCTACACCTTC; V: TRBV7-2; J: TRBJ1-2; D: TRBD1; size: -; length: 16
CDR3: CSVATGANYGYTF; DNA: TGCAGCGTTGCGACGGGAGCTAACTATGGCTACACCTTC; V: TRBV29-1; J: TRBJ1-2; D: -; size: -; length: 13
CDR3: CASSETSGSGAYEQYF; DNA: TGTGCCAGCAGCGAAACTAGCGGGAGTGGGGCCTACGAGCAGTACTTC; V: TRBV9; J: TRBJ2-7; D: TRBD2; size: -; length: 16
CDR3: CASSVDRDGDIQYF; DNA: TGTGCCAGCAGCGTGGACAGGGACGGGGACATTCAGTACTTC; V: TRBV7-9; J: TRBJ2-4; D: TRBD1; size: -; length: 14
CDR3: CASSTSGERLYNEQFF; DNA: TGTGCCAGCAGTACTAGCGGGGAGAGGCTGTACAATGAGCAGTTCTTC; V: TRBV9; J: TRBJ2-1; D: TRBD2; size: -; length: 16
CDR3: CASSGGTGSYEQYF; DNA: TGCGCCAGCAGCGGGGGGACAGGGTCCTACGAGCAGTACTTC; V: TRBV5-1; J: TRBJ2-7; D: TRBD1; size: -; length: 14
CDR3: CASSQDSAGSSYEQYF; DNA: TGCGCCAGCAGCCAAGACTCTGCGGGGAGCTCCTACGAGCAGTACTTC; V: TRBV4-1; J: TRBJ2-7; D: -; size: -; length: 16
CDR3: CASSQGAGETPDTQYF; DNA: TGTGCCAGCTCCCAAGGTGCGGGGGAGACACCAGATACGCAGTATTTT; V: TRBV18; J: TRBJ2-3; D: TRBD2; size: -; length: 16
CDR3: CSVEGTDIAEQYF; DNA: TGCAGCGTTGAGGGGACAGACATCGCCGAGCAGTACTTC; V: TRBV29-1; J: TRBJ2-7; D: TRBD1; size: -; length: 13